The 27 T cell receptor beta chains listed next were all sequenced from one sample in a study of blood T cell repertoires in COVID-19. TCRdb's copy holds only in-frame clones and misses some; the assay was immunoSEQ multiplex PCR. This table holds roughly 250,000 clones, 75% to 90% found once. The sequenced sample was peripheral blood. The source of these receptors is a human donor in a cohort sampled during active COVID-19.

The V call is TRBV19, the J call TRBJ2-2; TRBD2 agrees at 7 bases. Germline CDR1 and CDR2: LNHDA and SQIVND (reference sequence). The V and J ends lost 0 bases and 6 bases, in that order; junction bases with no gene match: 7. The CDR3 has 16 residues. The CDR3 DNA reads TGTGCCAGTAGTATAGATCAGGGAGGGGCGGCCGGGGAGCTGTTTTTT. Translation: CASSIDQGGAAGELFF.

The chain joins TRBV5-1 to TRBJ2-1; 14 nucleotides line up with TRBD2. Germline loops: CDR1 SGHRS, CDR2 YFSETQ. Losses at the gene ends were 4 bases for V and 2 bases for J; bases not matched to a gene: 2. CDR3 length: 16 amino acids. The CDR3 bases are TGCGCCAGCAGCCGGACTAGCGGGAGGACCTACAATGAGCAGTTCTTC. Protein: CASSRTSGRTYNEQFF. The whole variable domain, filled in from reference TRBV5-1 and TRBJ2-1, reads KAGVTQTPRYLIKTRGQQVTLSCSPISGHRSVSWYQQTPGQGLQFLFEYFSETQRNKGNFPGRFSGRQFSNSRSEMNVSTLELGDSALYLCASSRTSGRTYNEQFFGPGTRLTVL.

The chain uses TRBV29-1 and TRBJ2-7; 7 bases map to TRBD2. Trimming took 2 bases from V and 4 from J; bases not matched to a gene: 11. The CDR3 is made up of 15 amino acids. Germline loops: CDR1 SQVTM, CDR2 ANQGSEA. CDR3 bases: TGCAGCGTTGAACTAGCGGCGGGCTTTGGGTACGAGCAGTACTTC. It translates to CSVELAAGFGYEQYF.

This chain links TRBV12-3 or TRBV12-4 with TRBJ1-1; D gene unclear. Trimming shortened V by 4 bases and J by 1 base, and 7 bases separated the two germline ends. The CDR3 length is 13 residues. This CDR3 reads CASSSSRNTEAFF. DNA of the CDR3: TGTGCCAGCAGTTCCTCTCGGAACACTGAAGCTTTCTTT.

This clone was counted a few times. The chain couples TRBV7-9 to TRBJ1-6; D gene unclear. The germline V gene has CDR1 SEHNR and CDR2 FQNEAQ (reference sequence). The V and J ends lost 8 bases and 7 bases respectively, with 9 bases between them. The CDR3 is 12 amino acids. CDR3: CASSNGNSPLHF. In DNA, the CDR3 is TGTGCCAGCTCTAACGGGAATTCACCCCTCCACTTT.

This chain joins TRBV7-2 and TRBJ2-3; 12 bases match TRBD2. CDR1 and CDR2 from the germline V gene are SGHTA and FQGNSA. The CDR3 runs to 18 residues. V lost 0 bases to trimming and J lost 3 bases; unmatched junction nucleotides: 7. CDR3 nucleotides: TGTGCCAGCAGCTTAGCGACTAGCGGGGGTGGGCAAACAGATACGCAGTATTTT. Protein: CASSLATSGGGQTDTQYF.

The chain couples TRBV5-1 to TRBJ2-3, with D maybe TRBD1 (5 bases). Deletions cut 0 bases from V and 5 bases from J, with 10 bases between. The germline V gene encodes CDR1 SGHRS and CDR2 YFSETQ. This CDR3 spans 14 amino acids. CDR3 region: CASSLGGPRDTQYF. In DNA form, the CDR3 reads TGCGCCAGCAGCTTGGGGGGCCCCCGAGATACGCAGTATTTT.

The J gene is TRBJ1-2, the V gene TRBV19, with D tentatively TRBD1 (5 bases). Germline CDR1 and CDR2: LNHDA and SQIVND (reference sequence). CDR3 length: 12 amino acids. V lost 10 bases and J 4 bases, leaving 13 bases between the germline ends. The CDR3 DNA is TGTGCCATTTCTGACAGCCCCTATGGCTACACCTTC. Its translation: CAISDSPYGYTF.

This clone was seen only once. V and J are TRBV2 and TRBJ2-1; TRBD2 matches at 7 bases. CDR1 and CDR2 from the germline V gene are SNHLY and FYNNEI. The J segment lost 4 bases and the V segment lost 6 bases, leaving 9 bases of the junction unmatched. The CDR3 covers 15 residues. CDR3 amino acids: CASRNERTSYNEQFF. In DNA form, the CDR3 reads TGTGCCAGCAGGAACGAACGGACTAGTTACAATGAGCAGTTCTTC. Filled out from reference TRBV2 and TRBJ2-1, the complete variable domain reads EPEVTQTPSHQVTQMGQEVILRCVPISNHLYFYWYRQILGQKVEFLVSFYNNEISEKSEIFDDQFSVERPDGSNFTLKIRSTKLEDSAMYFCASRNERTSYNEQFFGPGTRLTVL.

The V call is TRBV6-1, the J call TRBJ2-1; tentatively, D is TRBD2 (6 bases). There are 14 residues in the CDR3. V was shortened by 0 bases and J by 7 bases, with 10 bases between the two germline ends. Germline loops: CDR1 MNHNS, CDR2 SASEGT. In nucleotides, the CDR3 is TGTGCCAGCAGTGAAGCGGGGGGTCGGAATGAGCAGTTCTTC. Translated: CASSEAGGRNEQFF.

This chain connects TRBV4-2 to TRBJ2-3, with 9 bases fitting TRBD2. The germline gives CDR1 LGHNA, CDR2 YNFKEQ. The CDR3 is made up of 15 amino acids. The trim removed 1 base at V and 2 bases at J, leaving 1 base unmatched. The DNA of the CDR3 is TGTGCCAGCAGCCAAGGGACTAGCGACACAGATACGCAGTATTTT. It is translated as CASSQGTSDTDTQYF.

J is TRBJ1-1 and V is TRBV27; D perhaps matches TRBD1 (6 bases). Germline values: CDR1 MNHEY, CDR2 SMNVEV (reference sequence). Trimming left V 7 bases short and J 7 bases short, with 10 bases between. This CDR3 has 11 amino acids. In nucleotides, the CDR3 is TGTGCCAGCACCCTAGGGGGTGAAGCTTTCTTT. It yields the protein CASTLGGEAFF.

This clone was seen only once. The rearrangement joins TRBV3-1 (or the pseudogene TRBV3-2) to TRBJ1-2; TRBD1 aligns across 8 bases. This CDR3 is built from 12 residues. The germline CDR1 and CDR2 sequences are LGHDT and YNNKEL (reference sequence). Trimming removed 7 bases from V and 8 bases from J; junction bases left unmatched: 6. DNA for the CDR3: TGTGCCAGCACCCGACAGGGGTTAGGCTACACCTTC. Translating gives CASTRQGLGYTF.

The chain links TRBV10-2 to TRBJ2-7, with D possibly matching TRBD2 (7 bases). The V gene lost 7 bases and the J gene lost 7 bases, with 17 bases spanning the gap. The CDR3 runs 13 residues. Germline assignment: CDR1 WSHSY and CDR2 SAAADI. The CDR3 DNA sequence: TGCGCCAGCACCAATGGGGGGGCTGGTGAGCAGTACTTC. The encoded protein is CASTNGGAGEQYF.

This chain connects TRBV18 to TRBJ2-7; 10 positions match TRBD1. The germline V gene has CDR1 KGHSH and CDR2 LQKENI. V shed 0 bases, J shed 6 bases, and the junction held 8 bases outside the gene matches. The length of the CDR3 is 16 residues. CDR3 nucleotide sequence: TGTGCCAGCTCACCACCGGTGAGGGGACAGGGGTCCGAGCAGTACTTC. Translation gives CASSPPVRGQGSEQYF.

CDR3 sequence reads: CASSLSGGYGYTF. In DNA, the CDR3 is TGTGCCAGCAGTTTGTCGGGGGGGTATGGCTACACCTTC. The chain uses TRBV27 and TRBJ1-2; D possibly corresponds to TRBD1 (5 bases). Per the germline V gene, CDR1 is MNHEY and CDR2 is SMNVEV (reference sequence). The CDR3 consists of 13 residues. Trimming left V 3 bases short and J 5 bases short, with 10 bases between.

The gene calls are TRBV7-9 and TRBJ1-4, with 7 bases matching TRBD1. Germline V lookup: CDR1 SEHNR, CDR2 FQNEAQ (reference sequence). V trimming: 7 bases; J trimming: 3 bases; junction bases outside the gene matches: 14. The length of the CDR3 is 17 residues. The CDR3 DNA reads TGTGCCAGCATCCTGGACAGGTTCTGGGCTTCTAATGAAAAACTGTTTTTT. Translation gives CASILDRFWASNEKLFF.

The chain recombines TRBV3-1 (or the pseudogene TRBV3-2) with TRBJ1-2, with TRBD1 matching 7 bases. Losses at the gene ends were 4 bases for V and 8 bases for J; bases not matched to a gene: 7. Germline V gives CDR1 LGHDT, CDR2 YNNKEL (reference sequence). This CDR3 has 13 amino acids. The CDR3 sequence is CASSPFNRGGYTF. The DNA for the CDR3 is TGTGCCAGCAGCCCCTTTAACAGGGGAGGCTACACCTTC.

The chain joins TRBV9 to TRBJ2-3, with 8 nucleotides matching TRBD2. The ends lost 3 bases at V and 6 bases at J; junction bases unmatched: 9. This CDR3 comprises 15 residues. Germline V gives CDR1 SGDLS, CDR2 YYNGEE. The CDR3: CASSEGGLAWDTQYF. The CDR3 region has the DNA TGTGCCAGCAGCGAGGGTGGACTAGCCTGGGATACGCAGTATTTT.

V gene TRBV9 combines with J gene TRBJ2-5; D gene uncertain. Germline V gene data show CDR1 as SGDLS and CDR2 as YYNGEE. The CDR3 has 15 residues. V was pared by 2 bases and J by 5 bases, with 16 bases between. The CDR3 sequence is CASSVQALFRETQYF. The CDR3, as DNA: TGTGCCAGCAGCGTCCAGGCCCTCTTTCGGGAGACCCAGTACTTC. The full variable domain, with the rest looked up from reference TRBV9 and TRBJ2-5, is DSGVTQTPKHLITATGQRVTLRCSPRSGDLSVYWYQQSLDQGLQFLIQYYNGEERAKGNILERFSAQQFPDLHSELNLSSLELGDSALYFCASSVQALFRETQYFGPGTRLLVL.

The chain has TRBV6-6 and TRBJ2-1; possibly TRBD2 for D (5 bases). V lost 8 bases, J lost 4 bases, and 6 bases lay in between. The germline V gene has CDR1 MNHNY and CDR2 SVGAGI (reference sequence). The CDR3 is 11 residues long. The CDR3 sequence: CASGRYNEQFF. In DNA, the CDR3 is TGTGCCAGCGGGAGATACAATGAGCAGTTCTTC.

V and J are TRBV15 and TRBJ2-4, with D possibly TRBD1 on 5 matching bases. V gave up 5 bases and J gave up 0 bases, with 11 bases separating them. Germline values: CDR1 LNHNV, CDR2 YYDKDF (reference sequence). The CDR3 contains 15 residues. CDR3 in DNA: TGTGCCACCAGCTACAGGAGAGGAGCCAAAAACATTCAGTACTTC. This codes for CATSYRRGAKNIQYF.

The chain recombines TRBV6-5 with TRBJ2-2; a possible D gene is TRBD1 (6 bases). The CDR3 runs 14 residues. Trimming took 0 bases from V and 7 from J, leaving 9 bases between them. The germline CDR1 and CDR2 sequences are MNHEY and SVGAGI. CDR3 sequence (DNA): TGTGCCAGCAGTTACTCGGGGGCGGTCGGGGAGCTGTTTTTT. Amino acid sequence: CASSYSGAVGELFF.

This rearrangement joins TRBV15 to TRBJ2-5, with D hard to call. This CDR3 has 13 amino acids. V lost 0 bases, J lost 5 bases, and 7 bases lay in between. Germline V gene lookup returns CDR1 LNHNV and CDR2 YYDKDF (reference sequence). The DNA for the CDR3 is TGTGCCACCAGCAGAGATAACGCGGAGACCCAGTACTTC. Translating it yields CATSRDNAETQYF.

The V call is TRBV2, the J call TRBJ2-2; 8 bases are shared with TRBD1. The V gene end was trimmed by 4 bases and the J gene end by 3 bases; junction bases not matched to a gene: 4. The germline V gene has CDR1 SNHLY and CDR2 FYNNEI. The CDR3 runs to 15 residues. The CDR3: CASSVGQAYTGELFF. The CDR3 DNA sequence: TGTGCCAGCAGTGTGGGACAGGCCTACACCGGGGAGCTGTTTTTT.

The chain combines TRBV5-8 with TRBJ2-5, with TRBD2 matching 8 bases. CDR3 size: 15 residues. V gave up 2 bases and J gave up 2 bases; unmatched junction bases: 5. The germline gives CDR1 SGHTS, CDR2 YDEGEE. CDR3 coding DNA: TGTGCCAGCAGCTTATTAGCGGGGCAGCAAGAGACCCAGTACTTC. Translated, it gives CASSLLAGQQETQYF.

This clone occurred once. CDR3: CASSFGGRVYEQYF. CDR3 bases: TGCGCCAGCAGCTTCGGGGGGCGGGTTTACGAGCAGTACTTC. The gene calls are TRBV5-1 and TRBJ2-7, with a possible D match to TRBD2 (7 bases). V lost 2 bases to trimming and J lost 4 bases, with 13 bases between them. CDR3 length: 14 amino acids. Germline V gives CDR1 SGHRS, CDR2 YFSETQ.